The 17 T cell receptor beta chains listed next were all sequenced from one sample in a study of beta chain features in type 1 diabetes. Their recognized antigens are unknown. Study observations and caveats: Across all four CD4+ subsets, people with type 1 diabetes showed modestly shorter TCRB CDR3s.

Every bit of the isolated RNA underwent reverse transcription, so sequencing read expressed TCRB transcripts. Here immunoSEQ multiplex PCR was the method, and the copy in TCRdb shows in-frame clones only, minus some. The table has some 290,000 clones, roughly 13% seen once. Sequenced sample: naive CD4+ T cells from blood. The receptors shown here come from a man aged 25-45 years with type 1 diabetes.

This clone occurred a few times. The J gene is TRBJ2-5, the V gene TRBV5-6; 7 bases line up with TRBD1. V gave up 5 bases and J gave up 5 bases; unmatched junction bases: 6. CDR1 and CDR2 (germline): SGHDT, YYEEEE. CDR3 length: 13 amino acids. The CDR3 coding sequence is TGTGCCAGCAGTGTTTCGGGACAGGAGACCCAGTACTTC. It translates to CASSVSGQETQYF.

V and J are TRBV28 and TRBJ2-1; 9 nucleotides align to TRBD2. The V gene's germline CDR1 is MDHEN and CDR2 SYDVKM. V was clipped by 4 bases and J by 4 bases; unmatched bases: 5. The CDR3 covers 15 residues. As DNA, the CDR3 is TGTGCCAGCAGTTCCGCGGGAGGGGGGTACAATGAGCAGTTCTTC. Amino acid sequence: CASSSAGGGYNEQFF.

This clone was found a few times. The chain joins TRBV29-1 to TRBJ1-2, with 12 bases lining up with TRBD1. The CDR3 loop spans 18 amino acids. V lost 3 bases, J lost 8 bases, and 19 bases stayed unmatched. Germline CDR1 reads SQVTM; CDR2 reads ANQGSEA. Here the CDR3 DNA reads TGCAGCGTTGAGATACCCGGGACAGGGGGCGGTGGATCGGGAGGCTACACCTTC. Encoded protein: CSVEIPGTGGGGSGGYTF.

The rearrangement uses TRBV6-4 and TRBJ2-1; tentative D call: TRBD2 (5 bases). CDR1 and CDR2 (germline): MRHNA, SNTAGT. CDR3 size: 11 residues. Trimming took 5 bases from V and 6 from J, leaving 5 bases between them. The CDR3 sequence is CASSRGNEQFF. CDR3 coding DNA: TGTGCCAGCAGTCGGGGCAATGAGCAGTTCTTC.

The J gene is TRBJ2-2, the V gene TRBV10-3; weak D call: TRBD1 (6 bases). CDR1 and CDR2 from the germline V gene are ENHRY and SYGVKD. V was clipped by 6 bases and J by 1 base, with 9 bases between them. CDR3 length: 14 amino acids. This CDR3 is CAISRGQNTGELFF. As DNA, the CDR3 is TGTGCCATCAGCCGGGGACAGAACACCGGGGAGCTGTTTTTT.

This clone was detected a few times. The chain uses TRBV5-6 and TRBJ1-2; the match to TRBD1 covers 7 bases. Germline CDR1 SGHDT, CDR2 YYEEEE. Trimming removed 4 bases from V and 2 bases from J; junction bases left unmatched: 2. This CDR3 spans 13 amino acids. CDR3 DNA sequence: TGTGCCAGCAGCAGGGACAGAAACTATGGCTACACCTTC. Encoded protein: CASSRDRNYGYTF.

This clone has only a few counts. The rearrangement joins TRBV5-1 to TRBJ2-1, with 9 bases aligning to TRBD2. The germline gives CDR1 SGHRS, CDR2 YFSETQ. The J segment lost 8 bases and the V segment lost 4 bases, leaving 13 bases of the junction unmatched. The CDR3 has 16 amino acids. The CDR3 DNA reads TGCGCCAGCAGCGTAGCACCGGGACTAGCTGGGGATGAGCAGTTCTTC. This encodes CASSVAPGLAGDEQFF.

The chain joins TRBV9 to TRBJ2-1; 9 nucleotides match TRBD2. The germline V gene has CDR1 SGDLS and CDR2 YYNGEE. The CDR3 consists of 19 residues. Trimming removed 2 bases from V and 1 base from J; junction bases left unmatched: 13. The CDR3 is CASSVRGNSGSSSYNEQFF. CDR3 DNA: TGTGCCAGCAGCGTGAGAGGTAATAGCGGGAGCTCGTCCTACAATGAGCAGTTCTTC. The entire variable domain, with the rest obtained from reference TRBV9 and TRBJ2-1, is as follows: DSGVTQTPKHLITATGQRVTLRCSPRSGDLSVYWYQQSLDQGLQFLIQYYNGEERAKGNILERFSAQQFPDLHSELNLSSLELGDSALYFCASSVRGNSGSSSYNEQFFGPGTRLTVL.

This clone has a handful of counts. V and J are TRBV9 and TRBJ2-3, with TRBD2 matching 14 bases. Trimming took 2 bases from V and 6 from J; bases not matched to a gene: 5. The CDR3 contains 16 residues. Germline CDR1 and CDR2: SGDLS and YYNGEE. The CDR3 is CASSVTGTSGSDTQYF. Here the CDR3 DNA reads TGTGCCAGCAGCGTCACCGGGACTAGCGGGAGTGATACGCAGTATTTT.

This clone turned up a few times. The chain has TRBV29-1 and TRBJ2-2; no reliable D call. Germline V gene sequence: CDR1 SQVTM, CDR2 ANQGSEA. The CDR3 loop spans 14 amino acids. The V and J ends lost 6 bases and 0 bases respectively, with 11 bases between them. The CDR3 region is CSVAWSANTGELFF. In DNA, the CDR3 is TGCAGCGTCGCCTGGTCGGCGAACACCGGGGAGCTGTTTTTT.

This clone was seen more than once but under ten times. The chain has TRBV28 and TRBJ2-7; 8 bases align to TRBD2. The germline gives CDR1 MDHEN, CDR2 SYDVKM. The V segment lost 2 bases and the J segment 3 bases; nucleotides outside the gene matches: 6. The CDR3 is 15 amino acids. The CDR3: CASSLELRGGYEQYF. DNA of the CDR3: TGTGCCAGCAGTTTAGAGCTTCGGGGGGGCTACGAGCAGTACTTC.

DNA of the CDR3: TGTGCCAGCAGCTTATCACTAGCGGGAGCGGCAGATACGCAGTATTTT. It yields the protein CASSLSLAGAADTQYF. The rearrangement joins TRBV7-2 to TRBJ2-3, with 11 nucleotides matching TRBD2. The CDR3 extends over 16 amino acids. After removal of 2 bases from V and 4 bases from J, the junction contained 5 bases not matched to a gene. Germline CDR1 SGHTA, CDR2 FQGNSA.

This chain uses TRBV5-1 with TRBJ2-2; no reliable D call. The CDR3 sequence is 13 residues long. V lost 1 base and J lost 2, with 3 bases in between. The germline gives CDR1 SGHRS, CDR2 YFSETQ. The CDR3 is CASSLQNTGELFF. The CDR3 bases are TGCGCCAGCAGCTTGCAAAACACCGGGGAGCTGTTTTTT.

In its sample, this clone was seen a few times. The genes are TRBV30 and TRBJ1-4; D unclear. Deletions cut 3 bases from V and 8 bases from J, with 10 bases between. This CDR3 spans 12 amino acids. Germline loops: CDR1 GTSNPN, CDR2 SVGIG (reference sequence). The CDR3 DNA sequence: TGTGCCTGGAGGAGGGCCGGAGAAAAACTGTTTTTT. Translation gives CAWRRAGEKLFF.

The V and J genes are TRBV29-1 and TRBJ1-4; 7 bases map to TRBD1. V gave up 7 bases and J gave up 3 bases; unmatched junction bases: 5. Germline values: CDR1 SQVTM, CDR2 ANQGSEA. This CDR3 contains 13 residues. The CDR3: CSAGGQPNEKLFF. The CDR3 DNA is TGCAGCGCCGGGGGACAGCCTAATGAAAAACTGTTTTTT.

The rearrangement joins TRBV7-2 to TRBJ2-1; 14 bases agree with TRBD2. The CDR3 spans 16 residues. V trimming: 7 bases; J trimming: 7 bases; junction bases outside the gene matches: 9. Germline V gene lookup returns CDR1 SGHTA and CDR2 FQGNSA. CDR3 DNA: TGTGCCAGCAACCGTATGCGGACTAGCGGGAGGAATGAGCAGTTCTTC. Amino acid sequence: CASNRMRTSGRNEQFF.

This clone turned up a few times. The chain uses TRBV7-9 and TRBJ2-7; D remains ambiguous. The V gene's germline CDR1 is SEHNR and CDR2 FQNEAQ (reference sequence). V lost 0 bases, J lost 6 bases, and 6 bases lay in between. There are 12 residues in the CDR3. The CDR3 bases are TGTGCCAGCAGCTTAGCGTTGCGCGAGCAGTACTTC. Translation: CASSLALREQYF.